This T cell receptor (beta chain) comes out of a study of OX40 agonist ivuxolimab in advanced cancers. Some clones are missing from TCRdb's copy, which holds only in-frame ones; the method was immunoSEQ multiplex PCR. The sample records some 120,000 clones, 85% to 95% being singletons. The sequence was collected from an adult with an advanced solid tumor such as melanoma, head and neck, liver or kidney cancer. The sample consisted of CD4+ or CD8+ T cells sorted from blood, taken in a trial of the OX40 agonist ivuxolimab.

CDR3 sequence (DNA): TGCAGTGCTAGAGTCGATTACGAGCAGTACTTC. This codes for CSARVDYEQYF. The chain joins TRBV20-1 to TRBJ2-7, with D unclear. V was cut by 1 base and J by 4 bases, with 5 bases left in between. The CDR3 runs to 11 residues. The germline gives CDR1 DFQATT, CDR2 SNEGSKA (reference sequence).